These T cell receptor beta chains were read from a single sample in a study of T cells in Graves' hyperthyroidism and ophthalmopathy. TCRdb ran MiXCR on the multiplex PCR reads and lists one entry per CDR3 protein. The sample has just over 550,000 distinct CDR3 sequences, around 45% seen once; the top ten hold 8.2%. Sequenced: peripheral blood or thyroid tissue (not recorded which). Receptors were obtained from a woman younger than 35 with Graves' hyperthyroidism. Both conserved end residues are part of each CDR3. A D gene is named only where the DNA matches it firmly. The listing skips clone size in some rows; elsewhere it reads once, few, many or a size class.

abundance: -; d_gene: -; j_gene: TRBJ1-2; v_gene: TRBV20-1; CDR3aa: CSAPARDSNYGYTF; CDR3nt: TGCAGTGCTCCCGCGAGGGACTCTAACTATGGCTACACCTTC
abundance: -; d_gene: -; j_gene: TRBJ1-5; v_gene: TRBV25-1; CDR3aa: CAWSFGGDQPQHF; CDR3nt: TGTGCCTGGAGTTTCGGGGGGGATCAGCCCCAGCATTTT
abundance: -; d_gene: -; j_gene: TRBJ1-1; v_gene: TRBV25-1; CDR3aa: CASSQDWGSHQAFF; CDR3nt: TGTGCCAGCAGCCAAGACTGGGGATCTCACCAAGCTTTCTTT
abundance: few; d_gene: -; j_gene: TRBJ2-3; v_gene: TRBV2; CDR3aa: CASSERWDDTQYF; CDR3nt: TGTGCCAGCAGTGAAAGATGGGACGATACGCAGTATTTT
abundance: many; d_gene: -; j_gene: TRBJ1-5; v_gene: TRBV7-9; CDR3aa: CASTTGGRQPQHF; CDR3nt: TGTGCCAGCACAACGGGGGGTCGGCAGCCCCAGCATTTT
abundance: -; d_gene: -; j_gene: TRBJ1-1; v_gene: TRBV9; CDR3aa: CASSVFPGTNTEAFF; CDR3nt: TGTGCCAGCAGCGTATTTCCAGGGACGAACACTGAAGCTTTCTTT
abundance: -; d_gene: -; j_gene: TRBJ1-1; v_gene: TRBV19; CDR3aa: CASGQQGFNTEAFF; CDR3nt: TGTGCTAGTGGTCAACAGGGTTTCAACACTGAAGCTTTCTTT
abundance: -; d_gene: -; j_gene: TRBJ2-3; v_gene: TRBV24-1; CDR3aa: CATSGGQITDTQYF; CDR3nt: TGTGCCACCAGTGGAGGACAGATCACAGATACGCAGTATTTT
abundance: many; d_gene: TRBD2; j_gene: TRBJ2-2; v_gene: TRBV6-5; CDR3aa: CASSSSGTGELFF; CDR3nt: TGTGCCAGCAGTTCTAGCGGAACCGGGGAGCTGTTTTTT
abundance: -; d_gene: TRBD1; j_gene: TRBJ1-2; v_gene: TRBV25-1; CDR3aa: CASSELTGLDGYTF; CDR3nt: TGTGCCAGCAGTGAATTGACAGGGCTCGATGGCTACACCTTC
abundance: -; d_gene: TRBD1; j_gene: TRBJ1-2; v_gene: TRBV7-2; CDR3aa: CASSPRTGAGYGYTF; CDR3nt: TGTGCCAGCAGCCCGAGGACAGGGGCGGGGTATGGCTACACCTTC
abundance: few; d_gene: -; j_gene: TRBJ2-5; v_gene: TRBV20-1; CDR3aa: CSARGGGQTQYF; CDR3nt: TGCAGTGCTAGAGGGGGAGGCCAGACCCAGTACTTC
abundance: -; d_gene: -; j_gene: TRBJ1-2; v_gene: TRBV15; CDR3aa: CATSRDRANYGYTF; CDR3nt: TGTGCCACCAGCAGAGATAGGGCGAACTATGGCTACACCTTC
abundance: few; d_gene: -; j_gene: TRBJ1-6; v_gene: TRBV14; CDR3aa: CASSQDSGGPYPLHF; CDR3nt: TGTGCCAGCAGCCAAGATTCCGGGGGTCCTTACCCCCTCCACTTT
abundance: many; d_gene: -; j_gene: TRBJ1-5; v_gene: TRBV2; CDR3aa: CASSEIWSNQPQHF; CDR3nt: TGTGCCAGCAGTGAAATTTGGAGTAATCAGCCCCAGCATTTT
abundance: once; d_gene: TRBD1; j_gene: TRBJ2-2; v_gene: TRBV29-1; CDR3aa: CSVGTGTGVTGELFF; CDR3nt: TGCAGCGTGGGGACAGGGACTGGGGTCACCGGGGAGCTGTTTTTT
abundance: many; d_gene: TRBD1; j_gene: TRBJ1-6; v_gene: TRBV7-9; CDR3aa: CASSLQGANSPLHF; CDR3nt: TGTGCCAGCAGTTTACAGGGGGCGAATTCACCCCTCCACTTT
abundance: -; d_gene: -; j_gene: TRBJ2-7; v_gene: TRBV7-9; CDR3aa: CASGGLTYERYF; CDR3nt: TGTGCCAGCGGGGGCCTAACCTACGAGCGGTACTTC
abundance: few; d_gene: -; j_gene: TRBJ2-7; v_gene: TRBV20-1; CDR3aa: CSAYHSRRYEQYF; CDR3nt: TGCAGTGCTTACCATTCACGGAGATACGAGCAGTACTTC
abundance: -; d_gene: -; j_gene: TRBJ1-2; v_gene: TRBV2; CDR3aa: CASSRGQPGEGYTF; CDR3nt: TGTGCCAGCAGCCGCGGGCAGCCGGGAGAAGGCTACACCTTC
abundance: -; d_gene: TRBD1; j_gene: TRBJ1-6; v_gene: TRBV2; CDR3aa: CASSYVRDRDSPLHF; CDR3nt: TGTGCCAGCAGCTACGTCCGGGACAGGGATTCACCCCTCCACTTT
abundance: many; d_gene: -; j_gene: TRBJ2-7; v_gene: TRBV2; CDR3aa: CASSKGGGEQYF; CDR3nt: TGTGCCAGCAGCAAAGGGGGGGGCGAGCAGTACTTC
abundance: -; d_gene: TRBD1; j_gene: TRBJ2-2; v_gene: TRBV5-1; CDR3aa: CASSWTGPTGELFF; CDR3nt: TGCGCCAGCAGCTGGACAGGGCCCACCGGGGAGCTGTTTTTT
abundance: few; d_gene: -; j_gene: TRBJ1-5; v_gene: TRBV7-3; CDR3aa: CASSMRTVPHSNQPQHF; CDR3nt: TGTGCCAGCAGCATGAGAACAGTGCCTCATAGCAATCAGCCCCAGCATTTT
abundance: many; d_gene: -; j_gene: TRBJ1-4; v_gene: TRBV29-1; CDR3aa: CSGIAGAGEKLFF; CDR3nt: TGCAGCGGGATAGCTGGAGCAGGCGAAAAACTGTTTTTT
abundance: -; d_gene: TRBD1; j_gene: TRBJ1-1; v_gene: TRBV7-9; CDR3aa: CASSFGNRGGSTEAFF; CDR3nt: TGCGCCAGCAGCTTTGGGAACAGGGGCGGTAGCACTGAAGCTTTCTTT
abundance: few; d_gene: -; j_gene: TRBJ2-7; v_gene: TRBV7-7; CDR3aa: CASSPSDTSPAREQYF; CDR3nt: TGTGCCAGCAGCCCCTCGGATACTAGCCCAGCTAGAGAGCAGTACTTC
abundance: -; d_gene: -; j_gene: TRBJ1-1; v_gene: TRBV12-3/TRBV12-4; CDR3aa: CASSQRYAEAFF; CDR3nt: TGTGCCAGCAGTCAAAGGTACGCTGAAGCTTTCTTT
abundance: -; d_gene: -; j_gene: TRBJ1-2; v_gene: TRBV7-9; CDR3aa: CASLGRGPDGYTF; CDR3nt: TGTGCCAGCCTGGGTCGGGGTCCCGATGGCTACACCTTC
abundance: -; d_gene: -; j_gene: TRBJ2-5; v_gene: TRBV2; CDR3aa: CASRYPGGTQYF; CDR3nt: TGTGCCAGCAGATACCCCGGGGGGACCCAGTACTTC
abundance: many; d_gene: -; j_gene: TRBJ2-5; v_gene: TRBV29-1; CDR3aa: CSVTGTYKETQYF; CDR3nt: TGCAGCGTGACCGGGACTTATAAAGAGACCCAGTACTTC
abundance: once; d_gene: -; j_gene: TRBJ1-1; v_gene: TRBV10-3; CDR3aa: CAIGDGNTEAFF; CDR3nt: TGTGCCATCGGCGACGGGAACACTGAAGCTTTCTTT
abundance: many; d_gene: -; j_gene: TRBJ1-2; v_gene: TRBV7-2; CDR3aa: CASSSDLYGYTF; CDR3nt: TGTGCCAGCAGCTCGGACCTCTATGGCTACACCTTC
abundance: few; d_gene: -; j_gene: TRBJ1-6; v_gene: TRBV2; CDR3aa: CASSPGRMDSPLHF; CDR3nt: TGTGCCAGCAGTCCAGGGAGGATGGATTCACCCCTCCACTTT
abundance: once; d_gene: -; j_gene: TRBJ1-1; v_gene: TRBV25-1; CDR3aa: CASQELNTEAFF; CDR3nt: TGTGCCAGTCAAGAACTGAACACTGAAGCTTTCTTT
abundance: -; d_gene: TRBD1; j_gene: TRBJ1-2; v_gene: TRBV29-1; CDR3aa: CSVAGTGYGYTF; CDR3nt: TGCAGCGTTGCTGGGACAGGGTATGGCTACACCTTC
abundance: -; d_gene: -; j_gene: TRBJ2-7; v_gene: TRBV6-1; CDR3aa: CASSQGPSVSYEQYF; CDR3nt: TGTGCCAGCAGCCAGGGGCCTAGCGTCTCCTACGAGCAGTACTTC
abundance: -; d_gene: -; j_gene: TRBJ1-6; v_gene: TRBV29-1; CDR3aa: CSLGSSYNSPLHF; CDR3nt: TGCAGCTTAGGAAGCTCCTATAATTCACCCCTCCACTTT
abundance: few; d_gene: -; j_gene: TRBJ2-7; v_gene: TRBV11-2; CDR3aa: CASSRLRSGAPYEQYF; CDR3nt: TGTGCCAGCAGCCGCTTGCGGTCAGGGGCTCCCTACGAGCAGTACTTC
abundance: -; d_gene: -; j_gene: TRBJ2-7; v_gene: TRBV7-9; CDR3aa: CASSESWTAYEQYF; CDR3nt: TGTGCCAGCAGTGAAAGTTGGACAGCCTACGAGCAGTACTTC
abundance: few; d_gene: TRBD1; j_gene: TRBJ1-3; v_gene: TRBV6-1; CDR3aa: CASRATGVRNTIYF; CDR3nt: TGTGCCAGCAGAGCGACAGGGGTTAGAAACACCATATATTTT
abundance: many; d_gene: TRBD1; j_gene: TRBJ2-7; v_gene: TRBV5-1; CDR3aa: CASSSDRVGEQYF; CDR3nt: TGCGCCAGCAGCTCGGACAGGGTGGGAGAGCAGTACTTC
abundance: -; d_gene: -; j_gene: TRBJ1-3; v_gene: TRBV11-2; CDR3aa: CASSHAGEGGNTIYF; CDR3nt: TGTGCCAGCAGCCACGCGGGGGAGGGAGGAAACACCATATATTTT
abundance: few; d_gene: -; j_gene: TRBJ1-2; v_gene: TRBV25-1; CDR3aa: CASSDRHTDGYTF; CDR3nt: TGTGCCAGCAGTGATAGACACACGGATGGCTACACCTTC
abundance: -; d_gene: -; j_gene: TRBJ1-2; v_gene: TRBV2; CDR3aa: CASSRTTELTYGYTF; CDR3nt: TGTGCCAGCAGTCGGACAACCGAGCTAACCTATGGCTACACCTTC
abundance: few; d_gene: TRBD1; j_gene: TRBJ2-7; v_gene: TRBV7-9; CDR3aa: CASSPRDSRNYEQYF; CDR3nt: TGTGCCAGCAGCCCCCGGGACAGCCGAAACTACGAGCAGTACTTC